This T cell receptor (beta chain) comes out of a study of blood T cells in healthy people across ages. The study isolated at least 7 million PBMCs from each sample. With a J-beta primer mix and a sample-barcoded 5' primer, a second PCR ran roughly 6 to 11 cycles. A 12-random-nucleotide template-switch adaptor tagged each cDNA molecule. TCRdb reprocessed the 5' RACE reads via MiXCR and lists one record per CDR3 protein. The sample lists some 1 million distinct CDR3 sequences; roughly 45% were seen once. Study-level results: CMV status of donors was not determined, possibly confounding expanded clonotype changes.

V lost 0 bases and J 4 bases, leaving 16 bases between the germline ends. This CDR3 has 16 amino acids. CDR1 is SGHDT and CDR2 is YYEEEE in the germline V gene. For this clonotype: The antigen remains undetermined.

J is TRBJ1-2 and V is TRBV5-6, with a possible D match to TRBD1 (6 bases). The sequencing sample was made of blood. The sequence came from a woman aged 55-75 years in good health. The CDR3, as DNA: TGTGCCAGCAGCTTGGGGTGGGACACCAAGGGCTATGGCTACACCTTC. Residues: CASSLGWDTKGYGYTF.